These T cell receptor beta chains were read from a single sample in a study of cytomegalovirus exposure and HLA in healthy donors. Libraries were prepared by immunoSEQ multiplex PCR; TCRdb keeps only in-frame clonotypes and omits some of them. This table holds about 180,000 clones, more than 60% found once. Sequencing was performed on PBMCs. The receptors were sampled from a human donor in good health. CDR3s include the opening cysteine and the closing phenylalanine or tryptophan. The order of the fields is CDR3 protein, CDR3 DNA, clone size, D gene, J gene, V gene. A D gene is named only where the DNA matches it firmly. Clone size is stated in some rows and not others, as once, few, many or a class when expanded.

CDR3aa: CASSPGQGAGNSPLHF; CDR3nt: TGTGCCAGCAGCCCAGGACAGGGGGCTGGAAATTCACCCCTCCACTTT; abundance: NA; d_gene: TRBD1; j_gene: TRBJ1-6; v_gene: TRBV5-6
CDR3aa: CASSQGGGYEQYF; CDR3nt: TGCGCCAGCAGCCAAGGGGGCGGCTACGAGCAGTACTTC; abundance: few; d_gene: NA; j_gene: TRBJ2-7; v_gene: TRBV4-1
CDR3aa: CASSLQGNYGYTF; CDR3nt: TGTGCCAGCAGCTTACAGGGGAACTATGGCTACACCTTC; abundance: NA; d_gene: TRBD1; j_gene: TRBJ1-2; v_gene: TRBV5-4
CDR3aa: CASSQGLAYSCEQYF; CDR3nt: TGCGCCAGCAGCCAAGGTCTAGCGTACTCCTGCGAGCAGTACTTC; abundance: NA; d_gene: NA; j_gene: TRBJ2-7; v_gene: TRBV4-3
CDR3aa: CASSPTLAGADTQYF; CDR3nt: TGTGCCAGCAGCCCCACTTTAGCTGGTGCAGATACGCAGTATTTT; abundance: NA; d_gene: NA; j_gene: TRBJ2-3; v_gene: TRBV14
CDR3aa: CASRALDTSGNTIYF; CDR3nt: TGTGCCAGCAGAGCCCTCGACACCTCTGGAAACACCATATATTTT; abundance: NA; d_gene: NA; j_gene: TRBJ1-3; v_gene: TRBV27
CDR3aa: CAWSVPGQTKNYGYTF; CDR3nt: TGTGCCTGGAGTGTACCGGGACAGACAAAAAACTATGGCTACACCTTC; abundance: NA; d_gene: TRBD1; j_gene: TRBJ1-2; v_gene: TRBV30
CDR3aa: CASSPRAVNTEAFF; CDR3nt: TGTGCCAGCTCCCCCAGGGCCGTTAACACTGAAGCTTTCTTT; abundance: NA; d_gene: NA; j_gene: TRBJ1-1; v_gene: TRBV9
CDR3aa: CAWHKGTPRRGFTDTQYF; CDR3nt: TGTGCCTGGCATAAGGGGACTCCTCGACGAGGCTTCACAGATACGCAGTATTTT; abundance: NA; d_gene: NA; j_gene: TRBJ2-3; v_gene: TRBV30
CDR3aa: CASSQTGPREQYF; CDR3nt: TGTGCCAGCAGCCAGACAGGTCCGCGAGAGCAGTACTTC; abundance: NA; d_gene: NA; j_gene: TRBJ2-7; v_gene: TRBV7-3
CDR3aa: CASSPGTGDGANVLTF; CDR3nt: TGCGCCAGCAGCCCCGGGACAGGGGATGGGGCCAACGTCCTGACTTTC; abundance: NA; d_gene: TRBD1; j_gene: TRBJ2-6; v_gene: TRBV5-1
CDR3aa: CASSLGGGLVIYEQYF; CDR3nt: TGTGCCAGCAGCTTAGGGGGGGGACTCGTAATCTACGAGCAGTACTTC; abundance: NA; d_gene: TRBD2; j_gene: TRBJ2-7; v_gene: TRBV7-8
CDR3aa: CASGPRLLTDTQYF; CDR3nt: TGTGCTAGTGGTCCACGACTACTCACAGATACGCAGTATTTT; abundance: NA; d_gene: NA; j_gene: TRBJ2-3; v_gene: TRBV12-5
CDR3aa: CASSGTVSVEQYF; CDR3nt: TGTGCCAGCAGTGGGACAGTGTCTGTCGAGCAGTACTTC; abundance: NA; d_gene: TRBD1; j_gene: TRBJ2-7; v_gene: TRBV6-5
CDR3aa: CASSTGTGESYEQYF; CDR3nt: TGTGCCAGTAGTACGGGGACAGGTGAATCCTACGAGCAGTACTTC; abundance: NA; d_gene: TRBD1; j_gene: TRBJ2-7; v_gene: TRBV19
CDR3aa: CASSWRGGQSNYGYTF; CDR3nt: TGTGCCAGCAGCTGGAGAGGGGGACAGTCTAACTATGGCTACACCTTC; abundance: NA; d_gene: TRBD1; j_gene: TRBJ1-2; v_gene: TRBV7-2
CDR3aa: CASSNPGEETQYF; CDR3nt: TGTGCCAGCAGCAACCCAGGGGAAGAGACCCAGTACTTC; abundance: NA; d_gene: NA; j_gene: TRBJ2-5; v_gene: TRBV11-3
CDR3aa: CASSQLGLAGNTGELFF; CDR3nt: TGCGCCAGCAGCCAGTTAGGACTAGCGGGGAACACCGGGGAGCTGTTTTTT; abundance: few; d_gene: TRBD2; j_gene: TRBJ2-2; v_gene: TRBV4-3
CDR3aa: CSVESAGGRYEQYF; CDR3nt: TGCAGCGTTGAATCGGCAGGGGGTAGGTACGAGCAGTACTTC; abundance: NA; d_gene: TRBD1; j_gene: TRBJ2-7; v_gene: TRBV29-1
CDR3aa: CASLNGQGARGRELFF; CDR3nt: TGTGCCAGTCTCAACGGACAGGGGGCTAGAGGCCGGGAGCTGTTTTTT; abundance: NA; d_gene: TRBD1; j_gene: TRBJ2-2; v_gene: TRBV19
CDR3aa: CASSGEAGGRGTQYF; CDR3nt: TGTGCCAGCAGCGGAGAAGCGGGGGGGCGGGGGACCCAGTACTTC; abundance: NA; d_gene: TRBD2; j_gene: TRBJ2-5; v_gene: TRBV7-8
CDR3aa: CASNRGKLYEQYF; CDR3nt: TGCGCCAGCAACCGAGGGAAGCTCTACGAGCAGTACTTC; abundance: NA; d_gene: NA; j_gene: TRBJ2-7; v_gene: TRBV10-2
CDR3aa: CASSLGESPNSPLHF; CDR3nt: TGTGCCAGCAGCTTGGGTGAAAGCCCTAATTCACCCCTCCACTTT; abundance: NA; d_gene: NA; j_gene: TRBJ1-6; v_gene: TRBV5-5
CDR3aa: CASSQDSDRGEAYEQYF; CDR3nt: TGTGCCAGCAGCCAAGACAGCGACCGGGGGGAAGCCTACGAGCAGTACTTC; abundance: NA; d_gene: TRBD2; j_gene: TRBJ2-7; v_gene: TRBV4-2
CDR3aa: CAISSQGARTEAFF; CDR3nt: TGTGCCATCAGTTCCCAGGGGGCGCGCACTGAAGCTTTCTTT; abundance: NA; d_gene: TRBD1; j_gene: TRBJ1-1; v_gene: TRBV10-3
CDR3aa: CAWNSGTGGKETQYF; CDR3nt: TGTGCCTGGAACTCCGGGACAGGGGGTAAAGAGACCCAGTACTTC; abundance: once; d_gene: TRBD1; j_gene: TRBJ2-5; v_gene: TRBV30
CDR3aa: CATQRLETSTDTQYF; CDR3nt: TGCGCCACACAACGACTAGAAACCTCCACAGATACGCAGTATTTT; abundance: once; d_gene: NA; j_gene: TRBJ2-3; v_gene: TRBV4-1
CDR3aa: CASPGAGALRFEQFF; CDR3nt: TGTGCCAGTCCGGGAGCGGGGGCCCTTCGGTTTGAGCAGTTCTTC; abundance: NA; d_gene: TRBD2; j_gene: TRBJ2-1; v_gene: TRBV2
CDR3aa: CASSQGQGSYEQYF; CDR3nt: TGCGCCAGCAGCCAAGGTCAGGGATCGTACGAGCAGTACTTC; abundance: NA; d_gene: NA; j_gene: TRBJ2-7; v_gene: TRBV4-1
CDR3aa: CASSYRATYEQYF; CDR3nt: TGTGCCAGCAGTTACAGGGCTACCTACGAGCAGTACTTC; abundance: NA; d_gene: NA; j_gene: TRBJ2-7; v_gene: TRBV27
CDR3aa: CASSPPAASTDTQYF; CDR3nt: TGTGCCAGCAGTCCCCCAGCGGCTAGCACAGATACGCAGTATTTT; abundance: once; d_gene: NA; j_gene: TRBJ2-3; v_gene: TRBV21-1
CDR3aa: CASSLAGQGNYNSPLHF; CDR3nt: TGTGCCAGCAGCTTGGCGGGACAGGGGAACTATAATTCACCCCTCCACTTT; abundance: NA; d_gene: TRBD1; j_gene: TRBJ1-6; v_gene: TRBV5-4
CDR3aa: CASSPTGNEQFF; CDR3nt: TGCGCCAGCAGCCCGACAGGGAATGAGCAGTTCTTC; abundance: NA; d_gene: TRBD1; j_gene: TRBJ2-1; v_gene: TRBV4-3
CDR3aa: CASSIGQGSYGYTF; CDR3nt: TGTGCCAGTAGTATCGGGCAGGGCTCCTATGGCTACACCTTC; abundance: NA; d_gene: NA; j_gene: TRBJ1-2; v_gene: TRBV19
CDR3aa: CASSVRNEKLFF; CDR3nt: TGTGCCAGCAGTGTTCGTAATGAAAAACTGTTTTTT; abundance: few; d_gene: NA; j_gene: TRBJ1-4; v_gene: TRBV25-1
CDR3aa: CASSSAGQFITSGNTIYF; CDR3nt: TGTGCCAGCAGCTCAGCGGGACAGTTCATAACCTCTGGAAACACCATATATTTT; abundance: once; d_gene: TRBD1; j_gene: TRBJ1-3; v_gene: TRBV7-9
CDR3aa: CASSPGQGDNQPQHF; CDR3nt: TGCGCCAGCAGCCCGGGACAGGGGGACAATCAGCCCCAGCATTTT; abundance: NA; d_gene: TRBD1; j_gene: TRBJ1-5; v_gene: TRBV5-1
CDR3aa: CASSFQNRMFDNEQFF; CDR3nt: TGTGCCAGCAGCTTCCAGAACAGGATGTTTGACAATGAGCAGTTCTTC; abundance: once; d_gene: NA; j_gene: TRBJ2-1; v_gene: TRBV5-4
CDR3aa: CASSLDGGGTQFF; CDR3nt: TGTGCCAGCAGCTTGGACGGCGGGGGGACGCAGTTCTTC; abundance: NA; d_gene: TRBD2; j_gene: TRBJ2-1; v_gene: TRBV5-5
CDR3aa: CASSLGRYYNEQFF; CDR3nt: TGTGCCAGCAGCTTGGGCAGGTACTACAATGAGCAGTTCTTC; abundance: NA; d_gene: NA; j_gene: TRBJ2-1; v_gene: TRBV5-6
CDR3aa: CASSLEETGVYEQYF; CDR3nt: TGTGCCAGCAGCTTAGAAGAGACAGGGGTCTACGAGCAGTACTTC; abundance: NA; d_gene: TRBD1; j_gene: TRBJ2-7; v_gene: TRBV13
CDR3aa: CASSLAGGEYEQYF; CDR3nt: TGTGCCAGCAGCTTAGCAGGGGGGGAGTACGAGCAGTACTTC; abundance: NA; d_gene: NA; j_gene: TRBJ2-7; v_gene: TRBV7-2